Presented here are 31 T cell receptor beta chains from one specimen sequenced in a study of blood T cell repertoires in COVID-19. Sequencing used immunoSEQ multiplex PCR; TCRdb keeps in-frame clones, though not all of them. The sample consists of over 60,000 clones, about 77% of them appearing once. The sequenced material came from peripheral blood. These receptors were obtained from a human donor in a cohort sampled during active COVID-19.

The chain joins TRBV7-9 to TRBJ2-7, with 7 bases lining up with TRBD1. V was pared by 5 bases and J by 2 bases, with 9 bases of the junction left unmatched. The length of the CDR3 is 15 residues. Germline loops: CDR1 SEHNR, CDR2 FQNEAQ (reference sequence). The CDR3 here is CASSQDREYPYEQYF. As DNA, the CDR3 is TGTGCCAGCAGCCAAGACAGGGAATACCCCTACGAGCAGTACTTC.

The table lists this clone with a few counts. The chain is built from TRBV7-2 and TRBJ1-6; TRBD1 agrees at 7 bases. The CDR3 covers 15 residues. With V trimmed by 5 bases and J by 7 bases, 8 bases remained unmatched. Germline loops: CDR1 SGHTA, CDR2 FQGNSA. CDR3: CASSTRQGGNSPLHF. The CDR3 DNA reads as TGTGCCAGCAGCACCAGACAGGGTGGCAATTCACCCCTCCACTTT. Filled out from reference TRBV7-2 and TRBJ1-6, the complete variable domain reads GAGVSQSPSNKVTEKGKDVELRCDPISGHTALYWYRQSLGQGLEFLIYFQGNSAPDKSGLPSDRFSAERTGGSVSTLTIQRTQQEDSAVYLCASSTRQGGNSPLHFGNGTRLTVT.

This rearrangement joins TRBV6-5 to TRBJ2-5; a weak D match, TRBD1 (6 bases). The V end was cut by 11 bases, the J end by 0 bases, with 16 bases between. Germline loops: CDR1 MNHEY, CDR2 SVGAGI. CDR3 length: 14 amino acids. CDR3 protein: CAVPEGDNQETQYF. Written as DNA, the CDR3 is TGTGCCGTCCCGGAAGGGGACAACCAAGAGACCCAGTACTTC.

This chain connects TRBV4-3 to TRBJ1-2, with 11 bases lining up with TRBD1. V was pared by 0 bases and J by 4 bases, with 4 bases of the junction left unmatched. The CDR3 covers 16 residues. The V gene's germline CDR1 is LGHNA and CDR2 YSLEER. The CDR3 sequence: CASSQDHGTGGYGYTF. The CDR3 DNA reads as TGCGCCAGCAGCCAAGATCACGGGACAGGGGGCTATGGCTACACCTTC.

The gene calls are TRBV7-9 and TRBJ2-7; no clear D. The V gene's germline CDR1 is SEHNR and CDR2 FQNEAQ (reference sequence). Deletions cut 0 bases from V and 6 bases from J, with 6 bases between. CDR3 length: 12 amino acids. The DNA for the CDR3 is TGTGCCAGCAGCTTAGCGACAAGCGAGCAGTACTTC. Its translation is CASSLATSEQYF.

The V and J genes are TRBV11-2 and TRBJ1-3; D is possibly TRBD1 (6 bases). Between the trimmed V and J ends, which lost 5 bases and 4 bases, there was a span of 18 bases. This CDR3 contains 16 residues. Germline-derived CDR1 and CDR2 are SGHAT and FQNNGV. CDR3 DNA: TGTGCCAGCAGCCCCGGCGTGGGGGCAAGGGGAAACACCATATATTTT. Protein product: CASSPGVGARGNTIYF.

This clone appeared a few times. The chain links TRBV28 to TRBJ2-7; D possibly corresponds to TRBD1 (6 bases). The CDR3 sequence is 15 residues long. The germline V gene encodes CDR1 MDHEN and CDR2 SYDVKM. V was cut by 3 bases and J by 5 bases, with 17 bases left in between. The CDR3 protein is CASSFGDGQFDEQYF. The CDR3 DNA reads TGTGCCAGCAGTTTTGGGGATGGACAGTTCGACGAGCAGTACTTC. The complete variable domain, with remaining parts taken from reference TRBV28 and TRBJ2-7, reads DVKVTQSSRYLVKRTGEKVFLECVQDMDHENMFWYRQDPGLGLRLIYFSYDVKMKEKGDIPEGYSVSREKKERFSLILESASTNQTSMYLCASSFGDGQFDEQYFGPGTRLTVT.

The rearrangement links TRBV5-4 to TRBJ2-1; the match to TRBD2 covers 14 bases. CDR1 and CDR2 from the germline V gene are SGHNT and YYREEE (reference sequence). The CDR3 spans 16 residues. V lost 4 bases and J lost 3; bases outside the gene matches: 3. The CDR3 loop reads CASSVGTSGSYNEQFF. CDR3 nucleotide sequence: TGTGCCAGCAGCGTCGGGACTAGCGGGAGCTACAATGAGCAGTTCTTC.

Here the CDR3 reads CASSLARGRTDTQYF. The CDR3 DNA reads as TGTGCCAGCAGCTTAGCTAGAGGTCGCACAGATACGCAGTATTTT. The gene calls are TRBV11-2 and TRBJ2-3; D not certain. V shed 1 base and J shed 1 base, with 9 bases lying between them. The CDR3 consists of 15 residues. CDR1 and CDR2 (germline): SGHAT, FQNNGV.

The chain employs TRBV9 and TRBJ1-5; 8 bases line up with TRBD1. After removal of 2 bases from V and 6 bases from J, the junction contained 4 bases not matched to a gene. Germline assignment: CDR1 SGDLS and CDR2 YYNGEE. The CDR3 runs to 14 residues. The CDR3 nucleotides are TGTGCCAGCAGCGTGACAGGGGAAGGTCAGCCCCAGCATTTT. Encoded protein: CASSVTGEGQPQHF.

V and J are TRBV9 and TRBJ1-3, with D perhaps matching TRBD1 (6 bases). The V and J ends lost 2 bases and 1 base respectively, with 10 bases between them. Germline CDR1 SGDLS, CDR2 YYNGEE. The CDR3 is 15 amino acids. The CDR3 bases are TGTGCCAGCAGCGTGGGGGGGCAATCTGGAAACACCATATATTTT. As protein: CASSVGGQSGNTIYF.

The genes are TRBV5-4 and TRBJ1-6, with unresolved D. From germline, CDR1 is SGHNT and CDR2 YYREEE (reference sequence). The CDR3 length is 15 residues. V lost 2 bases and J 9 bases, leaving 15 bases between the germline ends. The CDR3 bases are TGTGCCAGCAGCTTCGACCCTATCGGGAGTTCACCCCTCCACTTT. This sequence encodes CASSFDPIGSSPLHF.

The gene calls are TRBV4-2 and TRBJ2-7; 8 nucleotides match TRBD1. There are 16 residues in the CDR3. Germline V gene sequence: CDR1 LGHNA, CDR2 YNFKEQ. Trimming removed 0 bases from V and 3 bases from J; junction bases left unmatched: 7. The CDR3 sequence: CASSQERDRRDYEQYF. The CDR3 bases are TGTGCCAGCAGCCAAGAGAGGGACAGGAGGGACTACGAGCAGTACTTC.

CDR3: CASSYGTTGSSYEQYF. The CDR3 nucleotides are TGTGCCAGCAGTTACGGGACGACAGGGAGCTCCTACGAGCAGTACTTC. V usage is TRBV6-5 and J usage is TRBJ2-7; 7 nucleotides align to TRBD1. The trim removed 2 bases at V and 0 bases at J, leaving 7 bases unmatched. Germline-derived CDR1 and CDR2 are MNHEY and SVGAGI. The CDR3 consists of 16 residues.

The chain joins TRBV12-3 or TRBV12-4 to TRBJ2-4, with D possibly TRBD2 on 5 matching bases. CDR3 length: 13 residues. The V gene lost 6 bases and the J gene lost 3 bases, with 9 bases spanning the gap. As DNA, the CDR3 is TGTGCCAGCAGCCCCGACTACAAAAACATTCAGTACTTC. The encoded protein is CASSPDYKNIQYF.

The chain employs TRBV4-1 and TRBJ2-5; possibly TRBD1 for D (6 bases). CDR1 is MGHRA and CDR2 is YSYEKL in the germline V gene. V lost 0 bases and J lost 7, with 21 bases in between. The CDR3 covers 17 residues. The CDR3 here is CASSQEVRTAQSPTQYF. The CDR3 coding sequence is TGCGCCAGCAGCCAAGAAGTCAGGACAGCCCAGAGTCCGACCCAGTACTTC.

V and J are TRBV9 and TRBJ2-3; 12 bases are shared with TRBD1. Germline V gives CDR1 SGDLS, CDR2 YYNGEE. V lost 0 bases, J lost 7 bases, and 6 bases stayed unmatched. The CDR3 extends over 16 amino acids. The CDR3 DNA follows: TGTGCCAGCAGCGTAGGTGGGACAGGGGGCGCGTATACGCAGTATTTT. Amino acids: CASSVGGTGGAYTQYF.

The gene calls are TRBV4-1 and TRBJ2-2; D perhaps matches TRBD1 (5 bases). The CDR3 runs to 12 residues. With 0 bases removed from V and 11 bases from J, the gap between germline ends came to 7 bases. Germline V gene lookup returns CDR1 MGHRA and CDR2 YSYEKL. CDR3 residues: CASSQEWGELFF. For the CDR3, the DNA is TGCGCCAGCAGCCAAGAATGGGGCGAGCTGTTTTTT.

The V gene is TRBV6-5, the J gene TRBJ2-7; 9 positions match TRBD2. Germline CDR1 MNHEY, CDR2 SVGAGI. The CDR3 spans 14 residues. V shed 4 bases and J 5 bases; nucleotides not matched to a gene: 6. The CDR3 nucleotides are TGTGCCAGCAGTTGGGGCGGGAGGGCCCACGAGCAGTACTTC. Translated: CASSWGGRAHEQYF.

This clone was detected only once. This rearrangement joins TRBV5-4 to TRBJ1-6; TRBD1 agrees at 9 bases. After removal of 4 bases from V and 10 bases from J, the junction contained 12 bases not matched to a gene. Per the germline V gene, CDR1 is SGHNT and CDR2 is YYREEE (reference sequence). This CDR3 contains 16 residues. The CDR3 loop reads CASSQLQGAVWSPLHF. CDR3 DNA: TGTGCCAGCAGCCAGTTACAGGGGGCGGTTTGGTCACCCCTCCACTTT.

V usage is TRBV3-1 (or the pseudogene TRBV3-2) and J usage is TRBJ1-1, with D perhaps TRBD1 (6 bases). This CDR3 spans 12 amino acids. Germline V lookup: CDR1 LGHDT, CDR2 YNNKEL (reference sequence). Trimming stripped 0 bases from V and 10 bases from J, with 9 bases between. CDR3 in DNA: TGTGCCAGCAGCCAAGATAAACAGGGAGCTTTCTTT. It codes for CASSQDKQGAFF.

The chain employs TRBV6-2 or TRBV6-3 and TRBJ1-6, with TRBD1 matching over 9 bases. Germline trimming cut 3 bases from V and 10 bases from J; bases unmatched to any gene: 13. The CDR3 spans 17 residues. The germline CDR1 and CDR2 sequences are MNHEY and SVGEGT. CDR3 sequence (DNA): TGTGCCAGCAGTTATCCCCTCTTTAACAGGGGGCGATCACCCCTCCACTTT. The encoded protein is CASSYPLFNRGRSPLHF.

The chain links TRBV10-3 to TRBJ1-3; D not certain. Trimming removed 0 bases at V and 2 bases at J, with 8 bases between. This CDR3 has 15 residues. The germline CDR1 and CDR2 sequences are ENHRY and SYGVKD. The CDR3 sequence is CAISESNTPGNTIYF. As DNA, the CDR3 is TGTGCCATCAGTGAGTCGAATACTCCTGGAAACACCATATATTTT.

There are many counts of this clone. The chain employs TRBV7-3 and TRBJ2-2; 8 bases align to TRBD2. With V trimmed by 4 bases and J by 2 bases, 9 bases remained unmatched. The CDR3 sequence is 17 residues long. Germline-derived CDR1 and CDR2 are SGHTA and FQGTGA. The CDR3 coding sequence is TGTGCCAGCAGCTCACTCCCGGGACTAGGCAACACCGGGGAGCTGTTTTTT. Its protein product is CASSSLPGLGNTGELFF.

The chain employs TRBV28 and TRBJ2-5, with D perhaps matching TRBD2 (5 bases). Looked up from germline, CDR1 is MDHEN and CDR2 is SYDVKM. The V gene lost 6 bases and the J gene lost 2 bases, with 10 bases spanning the gap. This CDR3 has 13 residues. The CDR3 sequence is CASSRGQQETQYF. The CDR3 coding sequence is TGTGCCAGCAGCCGCGGGCAGCAAGAGACCCAGTACTTC.

This clone was detected once. The CDR3 nucleotides read TGTGCCAGCAGCTCCCTGTCGGGGGTGGCCTACAATGAGCAGTTCTTC. Translation: CASSSLSGVAYNEQFF. The chain employs TRBV3-1 (or the pseudogene TRBV3-2) and TRBJ2-1; D is possibly TRBD2 (6 bases). Deletions cut 5 bases from V and 2 bases from J, with 16 bases between. Germline V gene sequence: CDR1 LGHDT, CDR2 YNNKEL (reference sequence). The CDR3 totals 16 residues.

The rearrangement joins TRBV5-1 to TRBJ1-1; possible D gene TRBD1, 5 bases. The CDR3 runs to 15 residues. Per germline, CDR1 SGHRS and CDR2 YFSETQ. The V gene lost 1 base and the J gene lost 6 bases, with 16 bases spanning the gap. CDR3 loop: CASSLSRRDRPEAFF. For the CDR3, the DNA is TGCGCCAGCAGCTTGAGTCGCAGGGATAGACCTGAAGCTTTCTTT. The complete variable domain, with remaining parts taken from reference TRBV5-1 and TRBJ1-1, reads KAGVTQTPRYLIKTRGQQVTLSCSPISGHRSVSWYQQTPGQGLQFLFEYFSETQRNKGNFPGRFSGRQFSNSRSEMNVSTLELGDSALYLCASSLSRRDRPEAFFGQGTRLTVV.

The chain recombines TRBV25-1 with TRBJ1-1; D unresolved. V was shortened by 4 bases and J by 5 bases, with 11 bases between the two germline ends. Germline V gene sequence: CDR1 MGHDK, CDR2 SYGVNS. CDR3 length: 13 residues. The CDR3 nucleotides are TGTGCCAGCAGTGGGTTACGAGGGACTGAAGCTTTCTTT. Translated: CASSGLRGTEAFF.

The chain links TRBV18 to TRBJ1-5; D is ambiguous. Looked up from germline, CDR1 is KGHSH and CDR2 is LQKENI. The V end was cut by 3 bases, the J end by 4 bases, with 7 bases between. This CDR3 spans 13 amino acids. The CDR3 spells CASSPYVNQPQHF. Here the CDR3 DNA reads TGTGCCAGCTCACCTTATGTGAATCAGCCCCAGCATTTT. The full variable domain, its missing parts supplied by reference TRBV18 and TRBJ1-5, is NAGVMQNPRHLVRRRGQEARLRCSPMKGHSHVYWYRQLPEEGLKFMVYLQKENIIDESGMPKERFSAEFPKEGPSILRIQQVVRGDSAAYFCASSPYVNQPQHFGDGTRLSIL.

A few counts support this clone. This chain uses TRBV7-9 with TRBJ1-1; maybe TRBD1 (6 bases). The CDR3 runs to 12 residues. Trimming cost V 1 base and J 6 bases, with 6 bases left between them. Germline CDR1 reads SEHNR; CDR2 reads FQNEAQ (reference sequence). CDR3 sequence (DNA): TGTGCCAGCAGCTTAGACAGGGCTGAAGCTTTCTTT. Amino acid sequence: CASSLDRAEAFF. The complete variable domain, with remaining parts taken from reference TRBV7-9 and TRBJ1-1, reads DTGVSQNPRHKITKRGQNVTFRCDPISEHNRLYWYRQTLGQGPEFLTYFQNEAQLEKSRLLSDRFSAERPKGSFSTLEIQRTEQGDSAMYLCASSLDRAEAFFGQGTRLTVV.

The rearrangement joins TRBV2 to TRBJ1-2; no definite D call. This CDR3 has 12 residues. Trimming shortened V by 8 bases and J by 8 bases, and 15 bases separated the two germline ends. From germline, CDR1 is SNHLY and CDR2 FYNNEI. The CDR3 is CASVRSLRGYTF. The DNA of the CDR3 is TGTGCCAGCGTTCGAAGTTTGAGGGGCTACACCTTC.